This T cell receptor (beta chain) was obtained from a study of response to subunit inactivated influenza vaccine. Study conclusions and caveats: That few new T cells are recruited by each seasonal influenza vaccination was the authors' suggestion.

TCRdb ran MiXCR on the RT-PCR reads and lists one entry per CDR3 protein. There are about 650,000 distinct CDR3 sequences in the sample; 15% to 18% occur only once, and 11% lies in the top ten. The CDR3 loop spans 13 amino acids. The germline CDR1 and CDR2 sequences are SGHAT and FQNNGV. V lost 5 bases to trimming and J lost 5 bases, with 12 bases between them. With regard to this clonotype: Antigen specificity is unknown.

The chain recombines TRBV11-2 with TRBJ1-2, with unresolved D. This sequence was found in a middle-aged man who received an inactivated influenza vaccine. This sample comprised PBMCs from blood, obtained approximately 13 days after vaccination. The CDR3 DNA reads TGTGCCAGCAGCCAAAGCAGGAGTTATGGCTACACCTTC. Protein sequence: CASSQSRSYGYTF.